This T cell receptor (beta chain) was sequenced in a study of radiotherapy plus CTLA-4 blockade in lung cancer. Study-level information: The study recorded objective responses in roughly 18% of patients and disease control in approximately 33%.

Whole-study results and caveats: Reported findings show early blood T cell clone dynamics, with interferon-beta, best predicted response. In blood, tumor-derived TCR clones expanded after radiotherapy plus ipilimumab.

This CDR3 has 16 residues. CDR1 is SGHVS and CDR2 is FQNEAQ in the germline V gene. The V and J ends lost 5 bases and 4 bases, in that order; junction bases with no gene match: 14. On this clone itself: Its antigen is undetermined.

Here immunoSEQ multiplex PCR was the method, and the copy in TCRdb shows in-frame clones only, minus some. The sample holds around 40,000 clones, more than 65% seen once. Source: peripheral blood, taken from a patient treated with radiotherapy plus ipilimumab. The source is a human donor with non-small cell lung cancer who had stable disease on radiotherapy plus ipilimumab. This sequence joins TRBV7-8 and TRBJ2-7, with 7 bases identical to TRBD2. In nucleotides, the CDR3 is TGTGCCAGCAGCCCCCGGCCGGTCGGGGGGACGTACGAGCAGTACTTC. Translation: CASSPRPVGGTYEQYF.